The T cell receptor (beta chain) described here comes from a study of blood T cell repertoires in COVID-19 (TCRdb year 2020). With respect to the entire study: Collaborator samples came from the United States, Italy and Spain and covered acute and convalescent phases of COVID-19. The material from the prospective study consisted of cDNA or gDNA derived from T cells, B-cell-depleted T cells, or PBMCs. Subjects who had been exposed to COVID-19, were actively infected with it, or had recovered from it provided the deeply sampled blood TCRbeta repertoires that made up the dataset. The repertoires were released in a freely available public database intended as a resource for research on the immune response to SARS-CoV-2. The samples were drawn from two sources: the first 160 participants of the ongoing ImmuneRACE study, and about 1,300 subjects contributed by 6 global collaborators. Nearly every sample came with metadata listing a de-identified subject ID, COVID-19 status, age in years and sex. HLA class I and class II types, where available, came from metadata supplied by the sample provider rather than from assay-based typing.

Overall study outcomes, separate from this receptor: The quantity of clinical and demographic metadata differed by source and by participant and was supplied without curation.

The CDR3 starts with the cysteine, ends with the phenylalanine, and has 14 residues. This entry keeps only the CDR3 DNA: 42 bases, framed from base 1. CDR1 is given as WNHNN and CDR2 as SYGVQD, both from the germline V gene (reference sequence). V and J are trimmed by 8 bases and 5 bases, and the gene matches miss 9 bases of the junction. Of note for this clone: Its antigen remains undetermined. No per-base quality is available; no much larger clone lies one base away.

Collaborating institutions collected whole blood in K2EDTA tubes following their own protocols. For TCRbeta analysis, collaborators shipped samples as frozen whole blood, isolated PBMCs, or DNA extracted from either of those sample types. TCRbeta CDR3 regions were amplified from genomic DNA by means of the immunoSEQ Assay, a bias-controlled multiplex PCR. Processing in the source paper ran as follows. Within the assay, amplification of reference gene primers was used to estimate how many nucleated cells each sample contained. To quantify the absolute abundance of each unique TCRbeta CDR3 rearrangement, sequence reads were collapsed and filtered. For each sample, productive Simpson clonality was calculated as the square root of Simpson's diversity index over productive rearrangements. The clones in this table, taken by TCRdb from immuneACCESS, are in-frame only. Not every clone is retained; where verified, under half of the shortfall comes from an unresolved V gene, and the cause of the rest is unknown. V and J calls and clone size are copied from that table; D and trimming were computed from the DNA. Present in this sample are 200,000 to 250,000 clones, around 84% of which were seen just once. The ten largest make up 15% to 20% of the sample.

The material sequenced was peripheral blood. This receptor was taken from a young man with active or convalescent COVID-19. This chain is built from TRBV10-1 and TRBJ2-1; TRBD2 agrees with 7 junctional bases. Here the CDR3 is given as CASCLADGDNEQFF. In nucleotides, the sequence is TGCGCCAGCTGCCTAGCGGACGGCGACAATGAGCAGTTCTTC.